Included here is one T cell receptor beta chain sequence, with context. This entry belongs to a study of T-cell reconstitution after alpha-beta-depleted transplantation in children. The germline CDR1 and CDR2 sequences are MNHEY and SVGAGI. The germline V and J ends were trimmed by 4 bases and 7 bases, with 11 bases remaining between them. The CDR3 runs to 13 residues. Unique molecular identifiers were built into the TCRbeta library. TCRdb itself ran the PCR reads through MiXCR, one entry per CDR3 protein. The repertoire consists of roughly 500,000 distinct CDR3 sequences, with about 30% occurring once and the leading ten covering 2% to 3%.

The rearrangement joins TRBV6-5 to TRBJ1-5; D remains ambiguous. The specimen comprised PBMCs from the stem cell graft donor, sampled from the stem cell graft. The receptor was isolated from a human donor who donated a stem cell graft to a child with aplastic anemia. The CDR3 DNA reads TGTGCCAGCAGTTGGACCCAAGGACAGCCCCAGCATTTT. This gives the protein CASSWTQGQPQHF.